These T cell receptor beta chains were read from a single sample in a study of radiation and T cells in renal cell carcinoma. The data were produced by immunoSEQ multiplex PCR, yet TCRdb's version contains in-frame clones alone and is incomplete. The data show about 140,000 clones, with around four fifths seen just once and less than 25% held by the top ten. This specimen consisted of blood, obtained from a patient whose treatment included radiotherapy and nephrectomy. Every receptor here comes from a woman between 45 and 60 years old with renal cell carcinoma. CDR3s include the opening cysteine and the closing phenylalanine or tryptophan. A D gene is named only where the DNA matches it firmly. Only part of the rows carry a size: once, few, many, or a class if the clone is expanded.

TRBJ2-7	NA	TRBV30	NA	TGTGCCGGGACCGTCCCGGGGACCAACGAGCAGTACTTC	CAGTVPGTNEQYF
TRBJ1-1	NA	TRBV20-1	NA	TGCAGTGCTAAACAGGGTACTGAAGCTTTCTTT	CSAKQGTEAFF
TRBJ1-1	NA	TRBV11-2	NA	TGTGCCAGCAGCTTAGGTCACCTCCTTGAAGCTTTCTTT	CASSLGHLLEAFF
TRBJ1-3	NA	TRBV7-9	NA	TGTGCCAGCAGCTTATCTGGAAACACCATATATTTT	CASSLSGNTIYF
TRBJ2-7	NA	TRBV5-6	NA	TGTGCCAGCAGCTTGTGGGCGGGCGGGCCGGAGCAGTACTTC	CASSLWAGGPEQYF
TRBJ2-2	NA	TRBV18	NA	TGTGCCAGCTCACCACTGTCCGAGAACACCGGGGAGCTGTTTTTT	CASSPLSENTGELFF
TRBJ2-7	NA	TRBV7-7	NA	TGTGCTAGCAGCCTTAAGCCGCCTTTAGGCGAGCAGTACTTC	CASSLKPPLGEQYF
TRBJ2-7	few	TRBV15	NA	TGTGCCACCAGCTCTCAACCCGGGACTGTATACGAGCAGTACTTC	CATSSQPGTVYEQYF
TRBJ2-7	NA	TRBV28	TRBD1	TGTGCCAGCAGGACGGGACAGTGGGGGAATAAGTACTTC	CASRTGQWGNKYF
TRBJ1-3	few	TRBV7-2	NA	TGTGCCAGCAGCTTAGGTTGGGGGACGGGAAACACCATATATTTT	CASSLGWGTGNTIYF
TRBJ1-2	NA	TRBV30	TRBD1	TGTGCCTGGAGTGTACGCAACAGGGGGTCAAGTGGCTACACCTTC	CAWSVRNRGSSGYTF
TRBJ2-3	NA	TRBV19	NA	TGTGCCAGTAGTCTCCCTGTGGGGAGCACAGATACGCAGTATTTT	CASSLPVGSTDTQYF
TRBJ2-3	NA	TRBV2	TRBD2	TGTGCCAGCACTCCCTTCACTAGCGGGGGCACAGATACGCAGTATTTT	CASTPFTSGGTDTQYF
TRBJ1-4	few	TRBV5-4	NA	TGTGCCAGCAGCTACGGGACCGAAAAACTGTTTTTT	CASSYGTEKLFF
TRBJ2-7	NA	TRBV4-1	NA	TGCGCCAGCAGCTCTGGCGACGGGGTCTACGAGCAGTACTTC	CASSSGDGVYEQYF
TRBJ2-1	NA	TRBV7-9	NA	TGTGCCAGCAGCTCCCGGGGAAGCTCCTACAATGAGCAGTTCTTC	CASSSRGSSYNEQFF
TRBJ1-5	NA	TRBV4-1	NA	TGCGCCAGCAGCCAAGGAGTAAATCAGCCCCAGCATTTT	CASSQGVNQPQHF